This T cell receptor (beta chain) was captured in a study of a mutant IDH1 vaccine in newly diagnosed glioma. Study-wide results and limits: Variations in leading peripheral T cell clonotypes appeared to have no connection with pseudoprogression.

Unmatched junction bases numbered 6, after V lost 8 bases and J lost 3 bases. CDR3 length equals 13 residues. CDR1 WSHSY and CDR2 SAAADI come from the germline V gene. To note about this clone: As yet, its antigen is unknown.

Time point denoted: week 47, end of study. All doses held 300 ug of mutant IDH1 20-mer peptide, with topical imiquimod. Profiling relied on immunoSEQ multiplex PCR, and the TCRdb table lists in-frame clones only, not all of them. This sample has about 34,000 clones, with about 86% found just once. The chain employs TRBV10-2 and TRBJ2-7, with TRBD2 matching over 8 bases. The specimen was PBMCs, collected from a glioma patient whose treatment included an IDH1 peptide vaccine. The sequence derives from a woman aged 25 to 45 with glioma. In DNA form, the CDR3 reads TGCGCCAGCGCAGCGGGGGTGATCTACGAGCAGTACTTC. The encoded protein is CASAAGVIYEQYF.